The 12 T cell receptor beta chains reported below all come from one sample, sequenced in a study of shared clonotypes between healthy human individuals. TCRdb keeps only in-frame clones here, not all; method: immunoSEQ multiplex PCR. The table has fewer than 650,000 clones, over 65% seen once. Sequenced input: PBMCs. The origin of the receptors is a woman between 40 and 50 years old in good health. Some clones in this sample may be carry-over from other donors' samples.

J is TRBJ2-7 and V is TRBV20-1; D is unclear. Germline CDR1 DFQATT, CDR2 SNEGSKA (reference sequence). The CDR3 sequence is 11 residues long. The V end lost 4 bases, the J end lost 2 bases, and 6 bases lay between the germline ends. The CDR3 nucleotides are TGCAGTGCTATATACACCTACGAGCAGTACTTC. Amino acid sequence: CSAIYTYEQYF.

The chain links TRBV11-2 to TRBJ2-5; 10 bases align to TRBD2. The trim removed 1 base at V and 5 bases at J, leaving 7 bases unmatched. Germline V lookup: CDR1 SGHAT, CDR2 FQNNGV. This CDR3 is 16 amino acids long. DNA for the CDR3: TGTGCCAGCAGCTTAGTCGTAGCGGGAGGCGGGGAGACCCAGTACTTC. Its translation is CASSLVVAGGGETQYF. The full variable domain, with the rest looked up from reference TRBV11-2 and TRBJ2-5, is EAGVAQSPRYKIIEKRQSVAFWCNPISGHATLYWYQQILGQGPKLLIQFQNNGVVDDSQLPKDRFSAERLKGVDSTLKIQPAKLEDSAVYLCASSLVVAGGGETQYFGPGTRLLVL.

The rearrangement joins TRBV5-1 to TRBJ2-2; no reliable D call. V dropped 0 bases and J dropped 2 bases, with 8 bases sitting between them. The CDR3 extends over 15 amino acids. CDR1 is SGHRS, CDR2 YFSETQ, per germline. For the CDR3, the DNA is TGCGCCAGCAGCTTGGGAAGCGCTAACACCGGGGAGCTGTTTTTT. Translation: CASSLGSANTGELFF.

The chain combines TRBV30 with TRBJ2-5, with 8 bases fitting TRBD1. The DNA end is more similar to TRBJ2-7, so the J call may be wrong. The V gene's germline CDR1 is GTSNPN and CDR2 SVGIG (reference sequence). The CDR3 contains 13 residues. The chain's CDR3 is CAWSRGPSYEQYF. CDR3 sequence (DNA): TGTGCCTGGAGCAGGGGGCCCTCCTACGAGCAGTACTTC.

The V and J genes are TRBV28 and TRBJ1-2, with 7 bases aligning to TRBD1. Per germline, CDR1 MDHEN and CDR2 SYDVKM. Germline trimming cut 6 bases from V and 2 bases from J; bases unmatched to any gene: 12. This CDR3 comprises 16 residues. This CDR3 is CASSSIGTAGNYGYTF. CDR3 DNA: TGTGCCAGCAGCTCAATTGGGACAGCTGGAAACTATGGCTACACCTTC.

The genes are TRBV27 and TRBJ2-7; tentatively, D is TRBD1 or TRBD2 (5 bases each). CDR1 is MNHEY and CDR2 is SMNVEV in the germline V gene (reference sequence). V lost 2 bases and J lost 0, with 8 bases in between. This CDR3 region has 14 residues. CDR3 sequence reads: CASSLGTRSYEQYF. The CDR3 region has the DNA TGTGCCAGCAGTTTAGGGACCCGCTCCTACGAGCAGTACTTC.

The rearrangement uses TRBV6-1 and TRBJ1-4; 8 nucleotides match TRBD1. The germline V gene encodes CDR1 MNHNS and CDR2 SASEGT. CDR3 length equals 13 residues. The V gene end was trimmed by 2 bases and the J gene end by 7 bases; junction bases not matched to a gene: 0. The CDR3 DNA is TGTGCCAGCAGTGAACAGGGGGCTGAAAAACTGTTTTTT. Encoded protein: CASSEQGAEKLFF.

This clone was detected ten times or more. This sequence joins TRBV7-9 and TRBJ2-3; 10 nucleotides match TRBD2. Germline loops: CDR1 SEHNR, CDR2 FQNEAQ (reference sequence). This CDR3 has 15 amino acids. V was clipped by 2 bases and J by 4 bases; unmatched bases: 3. The CDR3 DNA sequence: TGTGCCAGCAGCTTATCTAGCGGGAGTTCAGATACGCAGTATTTT. It specifies CASSLSSGSSDTQYF.

There are a few counts of this clone. The chain carries TRBV28 and TRBJ2-5, with 9 bases identical to TRBD2. The end of the DNA is better explained by TRBJ2-7, so the J call may be wrong. The CDR3 covers 15 residues. Germline CDR1 and CDR2: MDHEN and SYDVKM. The CDR3 loop is CASSFELAGSYEQYF. The CDR3 DNA reads TGTGCCAGCAGTTTTGAGCTAGCGGGATCCTACGAGCAGTACTTC.

The chain employs TRBV5-1 and TRBJ2-5; 16 nucleotides agree with TRBD2. After removal of 1 base from V and 10 bases from J, the junction contained 13 bases not matched to a gene. Per germline, CDR1 SGHRS and CDR2 YFSETQ. The CDR3 spans 18 residues. CDR3 sequence reads: CASSLWGLAGGPRGDQYF. The CDR3 DNA sequence: TGCGCCAGCAGCTTGTGGGGACTAGCGGGAGGGCCCAGGGGAGACCAGTACTTC. The whole variable domain, filled in from reference TRBV5-1 and TRBJ2-5, reads KAGVTQTPRYLIKTRGQQVTLSCSPISGHRSVSWYQQTPGQGLQFLFEYFSETQRNKGNFPGRFSGRQFSNSRSEMNVSTLELGDSALYLCASSLWGLAGGPRGDQYFGPGTRLLVL.

V usage is TRBV28 and J usage is TRBJ2-7; weak D call: TRBD2 (6 bases). CDR3 length: 15 amino acids. Germline CDR1 is MDHEN and CDR2 is SYDVKM. The ends were cut back, 3 bases at V and 4 bases at J, with 16 bases in the middle. For the CDR3, the DNA is TGTGCCAGCAGTTTCGTCCCCCAGGGAGGTTACGAGCAGTACTTC. Amino acids: CASSFVPQGGYEQYF.

The rearrangement uses TRBV5-1 and TRBJ2-5, with TRBD2 matching over 7 bases. With the DNA end fitting TRBJ2-7 better, the J assignment may be wrong. This CDR3 is 14 amino acids long. Germline loops: CDR1 SGHRS, CDR2 YFSETQ. CDR3 DNA sequence: TGCGCCAGCAGGACTAGCCCGGCGAATTACGAGCAGTACTTC. Amino acid sequence: CASRTSPANYEQYF.